The rows below give T cell receptor beta chains drawn from one sample of a study of blood T cell repertoires in COVID-19. Sequencing used immunoSEQ multiplex PCR; TCRdb keeps in-frame clones, though not all of them. This sample has 250,000 or so clones, with approximately 84% found just once. Material for sequencing was PBMCs or T cells enriched from blood (not recorded which). These TCRs come from a woman between 50 and 59 years old who had been exposed to COVID-19. Both conserved end residues are part of each CDR3. A D gene is named only where the DNA matches it firmly. Not all rows give a size; the values are once, few, many and, for expanded clones, a class.

d_call	clone_size	cdr3_length	v_call	j_call	cdr3_aa	cdr3_nt
.	.	14	TRBV2	TRBJ1-5	CASSEAYPYQPQHF	TGTGCCAGCAGTGAAGCATACCCCTACCAGCCCCAGCATTTT
.	.	15	TRBV7-9	TRBJ1-1	CASSLARTLNTEAFF	TGTGCCAGCAGCCTCGCGAGGACTCTGAACACTGAAGCTTTCTTT
.	.	14	TRBV7-9	TRBJ1-2	CASSPRGLAGGYTF	TGTGCCAGCAGCCCGCGGGGACTGGCCGGTGGCTACACCTTC
TRBD1	few	13	TRBV9	TRBJ2-1	CASGAGGYNEQFF	TGTGCCAGCGGGGCAGGGGGATACAATGAGCAGTTCTTC
TRBD2	.	16	TRBV6-5	TRBJ2-1	CASSYSASGGKHEQFF	TGTGCCAGCAGTTACTCGGCCAGCGGGGGGAAGCATGAGCAGTTCTTC
TRBD1	.	14	TRBV19	TRBJ1-6	CASSPTGGNSPLHF	TGTGCCAGTAGTCCCACAGGGGGCAATTCACCCCTCCACTTT
TRBD2	.	18	TRBV5-4	TRBJ2-7	CATGGGLAGVTPSHEQYF	TGTGCCACCGGTGGGGGCCTAGCGGGGGTTACCCCCTCCCACGAGCAGTACTTC
TRBD1	once	15	TRBV5-1	TRBJ1-1	CASSLLEGARTEAFF	TGCGCCAGCAGCTTGCTCGAGGGGGCGAGGACTGAAGCTTTCTTT
.	.	13	TRBV12-3/TRBV12-4	TRBJ1-1	CASRGDGSTEAFF	TGTGCCAGCAGGGGTGACGGGAGCACTGAAGCTTTCTTT
.	.	11	TRBV13	TRBJ2-7	CASSSSYEQYF	TGTGCCAGCAGCTCATCCTACGAGCAGTACTTC
.	.	12	TRBV10-2	TRBJ2-7	CASSEFQGLLYF	TGCGCCAGCAGTGAATTCCAGGGCCTCCTGTACTTC
.	once	14	TRBV9	TRBJ1-5	CASSPSGDGQPQHF	TGTGCCAGCAGCCCTAGCGGGGACGGGCAGCCCCAGCATTTT
TRBD1	.	13	TRBV3-1/TRBV3-2	TRBJ1-1	CASSLKGQPKAFF	TGTGCCAGCAGTCTCAAGGGACAGCCTAAAGCTTTCTTT
TRBD1	.	18	TRBV27	TRBJ2-5	CASSVTGGSLRRGRTQYF	TGTGCCAGCAGTGTGACAGGGGGTAGCCTCCGGCGGGGTCGGACCCAGTACTTC
TRBD1	.	13	TRBV29-1	TRBJ2-5	CSGLRGRGETQYF	TGCAGCGGCCTCAGGGGGCGAGGAGAGACCCAGTACTTC
.	.	13	TRBV4-2	TRBJ2-2	CASSQETTGELFF	TGTGCCAGCAGCCAAGAGACTACCGGGGAGCTGTTTTTT
.	.	14	TRBV28	TRBJ2-7	CASSPPGLPDEQYF	TGTGCCAGCAGTCCCCCGGGACTCCCTGACGAGCAGTACTTC
TRBD1	.	14	TRBV18	TRBJ1-4	CASSPDRVGEKLFF	TGTGCCAGCTCACCAGACAGGGTCGGTGAAAAACTGTTTTTT
TRBD1	.	15	TRBV5-6	TRBJ1-5	CASSRDSSGNQPQHF	TGTGCCAGCAGCAGGGACAGCTCCGGCAATCAGCCCCAGCATTTT
TRBD1	.	18	TRBV10-3	TRBJ2-2	CAISEFAFRGQDTGELFF	TGTGCCATCAGTGAGTTCGCCTTCAGGGGGCAGGATACCGGGGAGCTGTTTTTT
TRBD1	.	14	TRBV19	TRBJ1-5	CASSMGTGSQPQHF	TGTGCCAGTAGTATGGGGACAGGGAGCCAGCCCCAGCATTTT
.	.	14	TRBV5-1	TRBJ1-1	CASSLDAGWTEAFF	TGCGCCAGCAGCTTGGACGCGGGTTGGACTGAAGCTTTCTTT
TRBD1	.	15	TRBV20-1	TRBJ2-5	CSASSNRGFQETQYF	TGCAGTGCTAGTTCTAACAGGGGTTTCCAAGAGACCCAGTACTTC
TRBD1	.	15	TRBV7-8	TRBJ2-1	CASSPVRQGANEQFF	TGTGCCAGCAGCCCCGTGAGACAGGGGGCTAATGAGCAGTTCTTC
TRBD1	once	17	TRBV7-9	TRBJ2-3	CASSLGVGTGEADTQYF	TGTGCCAGCAGCCTTGGGGTGGGGACAGGGGAAGCAGATACGCAGTATTTT
TRBD1	.	12	TRBV30	TRBJ1-1	CAWDRANTEAFF	TGTGCCTGGGACAGGGCGAACACTGAAGCTTTCTTT
TRBD1	.	14	TRBV7-9	TRBJ1-2	CASSLLQGANGYTF	TGTGCCAGCAGCCTACTCCAGGGGGCCAACGGCTACACCTTC
.	.	14	TRBV6-1	TRBJ1-1	CASSEAEAPTEAFF	TGTGCCAGCAGTGAAGCAGAAGCACCCACTGAAGCTTTCTTT
TRBD2	once	15	TRBV4-2	TRBJ2-3	CASSHTAGTTDTQYF	TGTGCCAGCAGCCATACAGCGGGAACCACAGATACGCAGTATTTT
.	.	16	TRBV2	TRBJ2-5	CASSGGDRSNPETQYF	TGTGCCAGCAGTGGCGGGGACCGATCCAATCCGGAGACCCAGTACTTC
TRBD1	.	13	TRBV6-4	TRBJ2-2	CASSPTGEGELFF	TGTGCCAGCAGTCCAACAGGGGAGGGGGAGCTGTTTTTT
.	.	14	TRBV6-5	TRBJ2-6	CACSDSSGANVLTF	TGTGCCTGTTCCGACAGTTCTGGGGCCAACGTCCTGACTTTC
.	.	12	TRBV14	TRBJ2-1	CASVRSYNEQFF	TGTGCCAGCGTGCGGAGCTACAATGAGCAGTTCTTC
.	.	13	TRBV25-1	TRBJ1-1	CASSERVGSEAFF	TGTGCCAGCAGTGAGAGGGTCGGATCTGAAGCTTTCTTT
TRBD1	.	14	TRBV7-8	TRBJ2-2	CASGGQGFAGELFF	TGTGCCAGCGGCGGACAGGGTTTCGCCGGGGAGCTGTTTTTT
.	.	19	TRBV5-5	TRBJ1-5	CASSLGSFKGAGSNQPQHF	TGTGCCAGCAGCTTGGGTAGTTTTAAGGGCGCGGGGAGCAATCAGCCCCAGCATTTT
.	.	12	TRBV14	TRBJ1-1	CASSQAGYRAFF	TGTGCCAGCAGCCAAGCGGGGTATCGGGCTTTCTTT
.	.	17	TRBV7-9	TRBJ2-3	CASSLGPPQGLTDTQYF	TGTGCCAGCAGCTTAGGTCCGCCACAAGGACTTACAGATACGCAGTATTTT
.	once	13	TRBV9	TRBJ2-3	CASSKLGTDTQYF	TGTGCCAGCAGCAAGTTAGGCACAGATACGCAGTATTTT
TRBD1	.	12	TRBV29-1	TRBJ1-2	CSAPQGAQGYTF	TGCAGCGCCCCACAGGGGGCGCAAGGCTACACCTTC
TRBD2	.	16	TRBV11-2	TRBJ2-1	CASTLRLAGGYNEQFF	TGTGCCAGCACCCTGCGACTAGCGGGGGGGTACAATGAGCAGTTCTTC
.	.	16	TRBV5-4	TRBJ2-3	CASSLRQLPLTDTQYF	TGTGCCAGCAGCTTAAGACAGCTCCCCCTCACAGATACGCAGTATTTT